This TCR beta chain was retrieved from a study of T cells in localized non-small cell lung cancer. The count of this clone is one. The V gene's germline CDR1 is SEHNR and CDR2 FQNEAQ (reference sequence). This CDR3 has 13 residues. The germline V and J ends were trimmed by 6 bases and 9 bases, with 18 bases remaining between them. Sequencing used immunoSEQ multiplex PCR; TCRdb keeps in-frame clones, though not all of them. The table records some 25,000 clones, about 85% of them present only once. The sequence was collected from a man aged 35-75 years with stage III squamous cell lung carcinoma. The chain recombines TRBV7-9 with TRBJ2-7; D is ambiguous. Specimen: peripheral blood, collected before any cancer treatment. The chain's CDR3 is CASSPEGLQLQYV. The CDR3 region has the DNA TGTGCCAGCAGTCCCGAAGGGTTACAGTTGCAGTACGTC.